This is a list of T cell receptor beta chains from one sample in a study of cytomegalovirus exposure and HLA in healthy donors. The protocol was immunoSEQ multiplex PCR, while the TCRdb copy is restricted to in-frame clones and leaves out a portion. Here the sample spans some 120,000 clones, about 80% being singletons. What was sequenced was PBMCs. The origin of the receptors is a woman in her forties or fifties in good health and CMV-seropositive. CDR3s include the opening cysteine and the closing phenylalanine or tryptophan. The order of the fields is J gene, clone size, D gene, V gene, CDR3 DNA, CDR3 protein. A D gene is named only where the DNA matches it firmly. Part of the rows lack a size; the others show once, few, many or a class for expanded clones.

J gene: TRBJ2-6; clone size: .; D gene: TRBD1; V gene: TRBV7-3; CDR3 DNA: TGTGCCAGCAGCACACACCCGGACAGGGGGAGCGTCCTGACTTTC; CDR3 protein: CASSTHPDRGSVLTF
J gene: TRBJ2-7; clone size: .; D gene: .; V gene: TRBV29-1; CDR3 DNA: TGCAGCGTTGAAACAGGGTTGGACGAGCAGTACTTC; CDR3 protein: CSVETGLDEQYF
J gene: TRBJ1-6; clone size: once; D gene: TRBD1; V gene: TRBV30; CDR3 DNA: TGTGCCTGGAGTGCAAGTCCCGGGACAGGGAATTCACCCCTCCACTTT; CDR3 protein: CAWSASPGTGNSPLHF
J gene: TRBJ1-6; clone size: .; D gene: .; V gene: TRBV30; CDR3 DNA: TGTGCCTGCAAGGGGTACACCCGCTCACCCCTCCACTTT; CDR3 protein: CACKGYTRSPLHF
J gene: TRBJ2-1; clone size: .; D gene: TRBD2; V gene: TRBV7-9; CDR3 DNA: TGTGCCAGCAGCTCGCGGCGGGGGGACCATGAGCAGTTCTTC; CDR3 protein: CASSSRRGDHEQFF
J gene: TRBJ1-6; clone size: .; D gene: TRBD1; V gene: TRBV2; CDR3 DNA: TGTGCCAGCAGGACCGGGACAGGGGGCGCAGGTTCACCCCTCCACTTT; CDR3 protein: CASRTGTGGAGSPLHF
J gene: TRBJ1-2; clone size: .; D gene: .; V gene: TRBV19; CDR3 DNA: TGTGCCAGTACAGGCGGGATTAGCTATGGCTACACCTTC; CDR3 protein: CASTGGISYGYTF
J gene: TRBJ1-2; clone size: .; D gene: .; V gene: TRBV5-5; CDR3 DNA: TGTGCCAGCAGCTTGGATGTAGGCAGGGGCTATGGCTACACCTTC; CDR3 protein: CASSLDVGRGYGYTF
J gene: TRBJ1-1; clone size: .; D gene: TRBD1; V gene: TRBV5-4; CDR3 DNA: TGTGCCAGCAGCTCCCGGCAGGGGGCTCAAGCTTTCTTT; CDR3 protein: CASSSRQGAQAFF
J gene: TRBJ2-3; clone size: .; D gene: .; V gene: TRBV1; CDR3 DNA: TGCACCAGCAGCCAGGCCCGGGTAGGGACTAGCCCCACAGATACGCAGTATTTT; CDR3 protein: CTSSQARVGTSPTDTQYF
J gene: TRBJ2-4; clone size: few; D gene: .; V gene: TRBV4-3; CDR3 DNA: TGCGCCAGCAGCCAAGATTCGGGTCCAAACATTCAGTACTTC; CDR3 protein: CASSQDSGPNIQYF
J gene: TRBJ2-1; clone size: few; D gene: TRBD1; V gene: TRBV10-3; CDR3 DNA: TGTGCCATCAGTGACCAACTGAAACAGGGGATGGTATACAATGAGCAGTTCTTC; CDR3 protein: CAISDQLKQGMVYNEQFF
J gene: TRBJ1-5; clone size: .; D gene: .; V gene: TRBV30; CDR3 DNA: TGTGCCTGGAGTTTCAGGGGCAATCAGCCCCAGCATTTT; CDR3 protein: CAWSFRGNQPQHF
J gene: TRBJ2-3; clone size: .; D gene: TRBD1; V gene: TRBV4-1; CDR3 DNA: TGCGCCAGCAGCCAGGGTACAGGGGGAGGCACAGATACGCAGTATTTT; CDR3 protein: CASSQGTGGGTDTQYF
J gene: TRBJ1-2; clone size: .; D gene: .; V gene: TRBV5-1; CDR3 DNA: TGCGCCAGCAGCTCCGGACAGCCAGATGGGGGCTACACCTTC; CDR3 protein: CASSSGQPDGGYTF
J gene: TRBJ1-2; clone size: .; D gene: TRBD1; V gene: TRBV5-1; CDR3 DNA: TGCGCCAGCAGCTTGGGACAGGGGGCCTATGGCTACACCTTC; CDR3 protein: CASSLGQGAYGYTF
J gene: TRBJ2-5; clone size: .; D gene: TRBD2; V gene: TRBV5-1; CDR3 DNA: TGCGCCAGCAGCTTGGGGTTTAGCGGGGAAGAGACCCAGTACTTC; CDR3 protein: CASSLGFSGEETQYF
J gene: TRBJ2-2; clone size: .; D gene: TRBD1; V gene: TRBV6-5; CDR3 DNA: TGTGCCAGCAGTTACCAGGGACAGGGAATCGGGGAGCTGTTTTTT; CDR3 protein: CASSYQGQGIGELFF
J gene: TRBJ2-7; clone size: .; D gene: .; V gene: TRBV5-1; CDR3 DNA: TGCGCCAGCAGCTTGCAGGGAGGCGAGCAGTACTTC; CDR3 protein: CASSLQGGEQYF
J gene: TRBJ1-5; clone size: .; D gene: .; V gene: TRBV19; CDR3 DNA: TGTGCCAGTGCTAAGGGGAGGGACCAGCCCCAGCATTTT; CDR3 protein: CASAKGRDQPQHF
J gene: TRBJ1-4; clone size: few; D gene: .; V gene: TRBV4-2; CDR3 DNA: TGTGCCAGCAGCCAAGTACAGGACCAGGCTAATGAAAAACTGTTTTTT; CDR3 protein: CASSQVQDQANEKLFF
J gene: TRBJ2-5; clone size: .; D gene: .; V gene: TRBV30; CDR3 DNA: TGTGCCTGGAGTGTTCAAGGGGTGGAGACCCAGTACTTC; CDR3 protein: CAWSVQGVETQYF
J gene: TRBJ2-7; clone size: .; D gene: TRBD2; V gene: TRBV18; CDR3 DNA: TGTGCCAGCTCACCATCACCGGGACGGGGGGGTTACGAGCAGTACTTC; CDR3 protein: CASSPSPGRGGYEQYF
J gene: TRBJ2-5; clone size: .; D gene: .; V gene: TRBV2; CDR3 DNA: TGTGCCAGCTCCTTTTCGGTTCCCTGGACTTCTCTTGGGACCCAGTACTTC; CDR3 protein: CASSFSVPWTSLGTQYF
J gene: TRBJ2-6; clone size: few; D gene: .; V gene: TRBV4-3; CDR3 DNA: TGCGCCAGCAGCCAAGTTTCAGCTGGGGCCAACGTCCTGACTTTC; CDR3 protein: CASSQVSAGANVLTF
J gene: TRBJ2-1; clone size: few; D gene: .; V gene: TRBV12-5; CDR3 DNA: TGTGCTAGTGGGAAAGGGTCGGGGTGGGGAGAGCAGTTCTTC; CDR3 protein: CASGKGSGWGEQFF
J gene: TRBJ2-3; clone size: few; D gene: .; V gene: TRBV30; CDR3 DNA: TGTGCCTGGAGTGAAGGGACACCGGATGGGACAGATACGCAGTATTTT; CDR3 protein: CAWSEGTPDGTDTQYF
J gene: TRBJ1-2; clone size: .; D gene: TRBD1; V gene: TRBV27; CDR3 DNA: TGTGCCAGCAGTTTTGGTGACAGGGTCCATGGCTACACCTTC; CDR3 protein: CASSFGDRVHGYTF
J gene: TRBJ1-5; clone size: .; D gene: .; V gene: TRBV15; CDR3 DNA: TGTGCCACCAGCAGAGGCGGGACGGAAAATCAGCCCCAGCATTTT; CDR3 protein: CATSRGGTENQPQHF
J gene: TRBJ2-7; clone size: .; D gene: TRBD1; V gene: TRBV6-1; CDR3 DNA: TGTGCCAGCAGCACCGGGACAGGGATATACGAGCAGTACTTC; CDR3 protein: CASSTGTGIYEQYF
J gene: TRBJ1-1; clone size: .; D gene: .; V gene: TRBV6-5; CDR3 DNA: TGTGCCAGCAGTTACTCGGTTGGCCTGAACACTGAAGCTTTCTTT; CDR3 protein: CASSYSVGLNTEAFF
J gene: TRBJ1-2; clone size: .; D gene: TRBD1; V gene: TRBV25-1; CDR3 DNA: TGTGCCAGCAGTGAAGAGTCAACAGGGGCTAACTATGGCTACACCTTC; CDR3 protein: CASSEESTGANYGYTF
J gene: TRBJ2-7; clone size: .; D gene: TRBD1; V gene: TRBV9; CDR3 DNA: TGTGCCAGCAGCCCAGGGGACAGGGAGGGCGAGCAGTACTTC; CDR3 protein: CASSPGDREGEQYF
J gene: TRBJ2-7; clone size: .; D gene: .; V gene: TRBV6-5; CDR3 DNA: TGTGCCAGCAGCGCCGGACAGAAGTACGAGCAGTACTTC; CDR3 protein: CASSAGQKYEQYF
J gene: TRBJ2-7; clone size: once; D gene: TRBD1; V gene: TRBV2; CDR3 DNA: TGTGCCAGCACGTACAACGACCGGACAGGGGGCTACGAGCAGTACTTC; CDR3 protein: CASTYNDRTGGYEQYF
J gene: TRBJ2-7; clone size: .; D gene: TRBD1; V gene: TRBV7-2; CDR3 DNA: TGTGCCAGCAGCTTATCGGACAGGCTGGCCTACGAGCAGTACTTC; CDR3 protein: CASSLSDRLAYEQYF
J gene: TRBJ1-5; clone size: once; D gene: .; V gene: TRBV30; CDR3 DNA: TGTGCCTGGAGAAAGGGGAATCAGCCCCAGCATTTT; CDR3 protein: CAWRKGNQPQHF
J gene: TRBJ1-2; clone size: .; D gene: TRBD1; V gene: TRBV7-9; CDR3 DNA: TGTGCCAGCAGCTCGGGACAGGGCGCGTCCTATGGCTACACCTTC; CDR3 protein: CASSSGQGASYGYTF
J gene: TRBJ2-2; clone size: .; D gene: TRBD2; V gene: TRBV29-1; CDR3 DNA: TGCAGCACCGCGGGGGGCGGCACCGGGGAGCTGTTTTTT; CDR3 protein: CSTAGGGTGELFF
J gene: TRBJ2-2; clone size: .; D gene: .; V gene: TRBV9; CDR3 DNA: TGTGCCAGCAGCCCGCTCCGCGGACAGATCACCGGGGAGCTGTTTTTT; CDR3 protein: CASSPLRGQITGELFF
J gene: TRBJ1-5; clone size: .; D gene: .; V gene: TRBV2; CDR3 DNA: TGTGCCAGTCGACAGGGCAATCAGCCCCAGCATTTT; CDR3 protein: CASRQGNQPQHF
J gene: TRBJ1-2; clone size: .; D gene: .; V gene: TRBV4-3; CDR3 DNA: TGCGCCAGCAGCCAAGATCTCCCAGGGGAAGGGTTTGGGTATGGCTACACCTTC; CDR3 protein: CASSQDLPGEGFGYGYTF
J gene: TRBJ2-1; clone size: once; D gene: TRBD2; V gene: TRBV4-2; CDR3 DNA: TGTGCCAGCAGCCAAGATTCAATGTCTAGCGGGAGAGTTAACAATGAGCAGTTCTTC; CDR3 protein: CASSQDSMSSGRVNNEQFF
J gene: TRBJ2-3; clone size: .; D gene: TRBD1; V gene: TRBV10-3; CDR3 DNA: TGTGCCATCAAGGGGGCTGAATCTATGGAGCAGGGAGATACGCAGTATTTT; CDR3 protein: CAIKGAESMEQGDTQYF
J gene: TRBJ2-5; clone size: .; D gene: TRBD2; V gene: TRBV29-1; CDR3 DNA: TGCAGCGTATTAAGCGGGAGGGCCCTGGAGACCCAGTACTTC; CDR3 protein: CSVLSGRALETQYF
J gene: TRBJ2-5; clone size: .; D gene: TRBD1; V gene: TRBV18; CDR3 DNA: TGTGCCAGCTCACGGGACAGAACGGAGACCCAGTACTTC; CDR3 protein: CASSRDRTETQYF
J gene: TRBJ2-7; clone size: .; D gene: TRBD2; V gene: TRBV7-8; CDR3 DNA: TGTGCCAGCAGCTTAGGACTAGCGGGAGTCTCCTACGAGCAGTACTTC; CDR3 protein: CASSLGLAGVSYEQYF
J gene: TRBJ2-3; clone size: few; D gene: TRBD2; V gene: TRBV5-5; CDR3 DNA: TGTGCCAGCAGCTTGGGAACTAGCGTAGGAGATACGCAGTATTTT; CDR3 protein: CASSLGTSVGDTQYF
J gene: TRBJ1-1; clone size: few; D gene: .; V gene: TRBV6-5; CDR3 DNA: TGTGCCAGCAGGTGGCTGACTGAAGCTTTCTTT; CDR3 protein: CASRWLTEAFF
J gene: TRBJ1-2; clone size: .; D gene: TRBD1; V gene: TRBV18; CDR3 DNA: TGTGCCAGCTCGGGACTTGGACAGGACTACTATGGCTACACCTTC; CDR3 protein: CASSGLGQDYYGYTF
J gene: TRBJ2-7; clone size: .; D gene: TRBD1; V gene: TRBV18; CDR3 DNA: TGTGCCAGCTCACCTGGACAGGGTTGGCACGAGCAGTACTTC; CDR3 protein: CASSPGQGWHEQYF